A selection of T cell receptor beta chains follows, all from one sample in a study of shared clonotypes between healthy human individuals. This table comes from immunoSEQ multiplex PCR, and its TCRdb copy is limited to in-frame clones, with some not included. The sample has over a million clones, approximately 80% seen once. Sequenced sample: memory CD4+ T cells from PBMCs. These receptors were taken from a man younger than 30 in good health. Some clones in this sample may be carry-over from other donors' samples. Each CDR3 is given with its conserved first and last residue. D genes are given only for firm matches. Expanded clones are given a class, and other clones once, few, many or no size at all.

abundance	v_gene	len	d_gene	j_gene	CDR3nt	CDR3aa
NA	TRBV2	15	NA	TRBJ1-5	TGTGCCAGCAGTGTGTCTGGAATCGCTAACCAGCCCCAGCATTTT	CASSVSGIANQPQHF
NA	TRBV6-5	12	TRBD2	TRBJ2-5	TGTGCCAGCAGTTACCTGTTCGGGAGGAGGTACTTC	CASSYLFGRRYF
NA	TRBV7-2	15	TRBD1	TRBJ1-5	TGTGCCAGCAGCTACGACAGGGTACAGGGGGGGCCCCAGCATTTT	CASSYDRVQGGPQHF
NA	TRBV7-3	13	TRBD1	TRBJ1-1	TGTGCCAGCAGCCGGGGACAGGGCATTGAAGCTTTCTTT	CASSRGQGIEAFF
NA	TRBV5-1	14	TRBD2	TRBJ2-1	TGCGCCAGCAGCCAAAGCGGGAGCTACAATGAGCAGTTCTTC	CASSQSGSYNEQFF
NA	TRBV18	13	TRBD1	TRBJ2-5	TGTGCCAGCTCACCCGGGACAGCAGAGACCCAGTACTTC	CASSPGTAETQYF
NA	TRBV2	14	NA	TRBJ2-1	TGTGCCAGCAGTGCTTGGCGGAGCTACAATGAGCAGTTCTTC	CASSAWRSYNEQFF
NA	TRBV9	13	NA	TRBJ1-2	TGTGCCAGCAGCGCGTCGGGCGACTATGGCTACACCTTC	CASSASGDYGYTF
many	TRBV5-4	15	TRBD1	TRBJ2-2	TGTGCCAGCAGCTTGGGACAGGGCCTCACCGGGGAGCTGTTTTTT	CASSLGQGLTGELFF
NA	TRBV19	14	NA	TRBJ1-4	TGTGCCAGTAGTATAGCCACAACTAATGAAAAACTGTTTTTT	CASSIATTNEKLFF
NA	TRBV6-5	14	NA	TRBJ1-1	TGTGCCAGCAGCTACCAGCAGCGGAACACTGAAGCTTTCTTT	CASSYQQRNTEAFF
few	TRBV27	14	TRBD1	TRBJ1-2	TGTGCCAGCAGTAGGCGGACAGGGGAAGAGGGCTACACCTTC	CASSRRTGEEGYTF
NA	TRBV29-1	12	NA	TRBJ2-3	TGCAGCCTACGGGACGGTACAGATACGCAGTATTTT	CSLRDGTDTQYF
NA	TRBV28	14	NA	TRBJ1-1	TGTGCCAGCAGTCTCCCCTCGGGTGGCACTGAAGCTTTCTTT	CASSLPSGGTEAFF
NA	TRBV6-1	16	NA	TRBJ2-6	TGTGCCAGCAGTGAAAATATAGGGGGGTACTCCAACGTCCTGACTTTC	CASSENIGGYSNVLTF
NA	TRBV11-2	16	TRBD2	TRBJ2-1	TGTGCCAGCAGCCTGCTAGCGGGAGGGCCTTACAATGAGCAGTTCTTC	CASSLLAGGPYNEQFF
NA	TRBV7-2	14	TRBD2	TRBJ2-7	TGTGCCAGCAGCTTAGGCAGCGGGAGACTCGAGCAGTACTTC	CASSLGSGRLEQYF
NA	TRBV4-1	13	TRBD2	TRBJ2-3	TGCGCCAGCAGCCAGGGAGGGCGCGTAACGCAGTATTTT	CASSQGGRVTQYF
NA	TRBV6-6	12	NA	TRBJ1-5	TGTGCCAGCAGCTTCCAATATCAGCCCCAGCATTTT	CASSFQYQPQHF
few	TRBV5-1	15	TRBD2	TRBJ2-7	TGCGCCAGCAGCTTGGCTAGCGGACACTCCTACGAGCAGTACTTC	CASSLASGHSYEQYF
NA	TRBV6-1	13	TRBD2	TRBJ2-7	TGTGCCAGCACCCCGGGAGGGACCTACGAGCAGTACTTC	CASTPGGTYEQYF
once	TRBV6-5	14	NA	TRBJ2-2	TGTGCCAGCAGTTACGGGGCTAGGACCGGGGAGCTGTTTTTT	CASSYGARTGELFF
NA	TRBV9	16	TRBD2	TRBJ2-7	TGTGCCAGCAGCGAAGGACTAGCGGGAGGGGTGGGCGAGCAGTACTTC	CASSEGLAGGVGEQYF
NA	TRBV28	13	NA	TRBJ2-3	TGTGCCAGCATCCGGGCCCCGTCGGATACGCAGTATTTT	CASIRAPSDTQYF
few	TRBV7-9	14	NA	TRBJ2-7	TGTGCCAGCAGCTTACCGGACGGCCGGAGGGAGCAGTACTTC	CASSLPDGRREQYF
NA	TRBV11-1	17	TRBD2	TRBJ2-6	TGTGCCAGCAGCAAACGGACTAGCGGTACTGGGGCCAACGTCCTGACTTTC	CASSKRTSGTGANVLTF
NA	TRBV29-1	16	NA	TRBJ2-1	TGCAGCGTCGCTTCTACCCCTACGAGCTCCTACAATGAGCAGTTCTTC	CSVASTPTSSYNEQFF
NA	TRBV7-8	14	NA	TRBJ1-3	TGTGCCAGCAGCCCAGGGCTAGGGGGAAACACCATATATTTT	CASSPGLGGNTIYF
NA	TRBV28	13	NA	TRBJ2-7	TGTGCCAGCAGCCGACGGTTCTCCTACGAGCAGTACTTC	CASSRRFSYEQYF
NA	TRBV9	15	TRBD1	TRBJ1-3	TGTGCCAGCAGCGTCTTCGAGACAGGGGCAGTCACCATATATTTT	CASSVFETGAVTIYF
few	TRBV5-1	15	NA	TRBJ2-2	TGCGCCAGCAGCCCCGGGACAGCGGGCACCGGGGAGCTGTTTTTT	CASSPGTAGTGELFF
many	TRBV5-1	13	NA	TRBJ2-1	TGCGCCAGCAGCGCCCGGGACTACAATGAGCAGTTCTTC	CASSARDYNEQFF
NA	TRBV6-1	13	NA	TRBJ1-3	TGTGCCAGCAGCGACTCACCTGGAAACACCATATATTTT	CASSDSPGNTIYF
NA	TRBV15	19	TRBD2	TRBJ2-2	TGTGCCACCAGGAGTAGGACTAGCGGGCCACGGGCGAACACCGGGGAGCTGTTTTTT	CATRSRTSGPRANTGELFF
once	TRBV28	12	NA	TRBJ2-7	TGTGCCAGCAGTTTGGCAACCGGTGAGCAGTACTTC	CASSLATGEQYF
NA	TRBV6-5	13	TRBD1	TRBJ2-1	TGTGCCAGCAGTAACAGGGGGAACGGTGAGCAGTTCTTC	CASSNRGNGEQFF
NA	TRBV11-3	14	TRBD1	TRBJ2-5	TGTGCCAGCAGCCCCGGGACAGGGTTGGAGACCCAGTACTTC	CASSPGTGLETQYF
NA	TRBV29-1	14	NA	TRBJ1-1	TGCAGCGTCGTCCTTCACGGGGTTGGCACTGAAGCTTTCTTT	CSVVLHGVGTEAFF
NA	TRBV5-6	15	TRBD1	TRBJ2-3	TGTGCCAGCAGCTTGGCCGGGACAGGGGTGGATACGCAGTATTTT	CASSLAGTGVDTQYF
NA	TRBV7-2	11	NA	TRBJ2-1	TGTGCCAGTAACGTTGAAGGTGAGCAGTTCTTC	CASNVEGEQFF
NA	TRBV15	14	NA	TRBJ2-5	TGTGCCACCAGCTCCCGGAGGGGACGGGAGACCCAGTACTTC	CATSSRRGRETQYF
once	TRBV20-1	10	NA	TRBJ2-7	TGCAGTGCTAGACTATACGAGCAGTACTTC	CSARLYEQYF
NA	TRBV5-1	15	NA	TRBJ1-2	TGCGCCAGCAGCTTGGGGAGAGGGGATACCTATGGCTACACCTTC	CASSLGRGDTYGYTF
NA	TRBV27	17	NA	TRBJ2-4	TGTGCCAGCAGTTTAAGTCGGTTGGCCGGAGCCAAAAACATTCAGTACTTC	CASSLSRLAGAKNIQYF
once	TRBV14	15	NA	TRBJ2-1	TGTGCCAGCAGCCAAGGGAGAAGCTCCTACAATGAGCAGTTCTTC	CASSQGRSSYNEQFF
NA	TRBV18	13	NA	TRBJ2-7	TGTGCCAGCTCACCACCGTCTGCTTACGAGCAGTACTTC	CASSPPSAYEQYF
NA	TRBV7-2	17	TRBD1	TRBJ1-1	TGTGCCAGCAGCTTAGGCGGGACAGCCAGACAAGGTTCTGAAGCTTTCTTT	CASSLGGTARQGSEAFF
NA	TRBV27	19	TRBD1	TRBJ2-5	TGTGCCAGCAGTTCGACCCTGGGGTGGGGACAGGGGGTTGGTCGGACCCAGTACTTC	CASSSTLGWGQGVGRTQYF
NA	TRBV10-3	14	NA	TRBJ2-3	TGTGCCATCAGTGGTGGCAGGGGAATCGATACGCAGTATTTT	CAISGGRGIDTQYF
NA	TRBV29-1	14	NA	TRBJ1-2	TGCAGCGTTGAAGGAAGGGGCCTCGGATATGGCTACACCTTC	CSVEGRGLGYGYTF
NA	TRBV7-3	15	TRBD1	TRBJ2-1	TGTGCCAGCAGCTGGGACAGGAGCTCCTACAATGAGCAGTTCTTC	CASSWDRSSYNEQFF
once	TRBV30	14	NA	TRBJ2-2	TGTGCCTGGGAGGGCCCCGCGAACACCGGGGAGCTGTTTTTT	CAWEGPANTGELFF
NA	TRBV27	15	NA	TRBJ2-7	TGTGCCAGCTGTCGTTCCCGGGACACCATCTACGAGCAGTACTTC	CASCRSRDTIYEQYF
NA	TRBV6-1	14	NA	TRBJ1-3	TGTGCCAGCAGAGTAGAGACGGTTGGAAACACCATATATTTT	CASRVETVGNTIYF
NA	TRBV4-2	14	NA	TRBJ1-2	TGTGCCAGCAGCCAACGATGGCAGGTCCGGGGCTACACCTTC	CASSQRWQVRGYTF
NA	TRBV9	17	TRBD1	TRBJ2-5	TGTGCCAGCAGCGTAGCAGGGACAGGGTCGTACCAAGAGACCCAGTACTTC	CASSVAGTGSYQETQYF
NA	TRBV7-2	15	NA	TRBJ2-1	TGTGCCAGCAGCTTAGTAGGCCCAGCGGACAATGAGCAGTTCTTC	CASSLVGPADNEQFF
NA	TRBV28	16	NA	TRBJ2-1	TGTGCCACCGGCTTTCGAAGGGGCCCCTCCTACAATGAGCAGTTCTTC	CATGFRRGPSYNEQFF